This T cell receptor (beta chain) was obtained from a study of blood T cell repertoires in COVID-19. Sequencing was performed with immunoSEQ multiplex PCR; in TCRdb, only in-frame clones are kept and a portion is missing. The sample has about 250,000 clones, approximately 84% seen once. The J segment lost 4 bases and the V segment lost 6 bases, leaving 6 bases of the junction unmatched. Germline V gene lookup returns CDR1 MNHEY and CDR2 SVGAGI. The CDR3 is 15 residues long. The rearrangement joins TRBV6-5 to TRBJ2-3; 11 positions agree with TRBD2. The TCR was taken from a woman aged 45-60 years who had been exposed to COVID-19. Sequencing was performed on PBMCs or T cells enriched from blood (not recorded which). This CDR3 is CASSISGGASDTQYF. The DNA for the CDR3 is TGTGCCAGCAGCATTAGCGGGGGGGCATCAGATACGCAGTATTTT.